Listed here are 17 T cell receptor beta chains from one sample, sequenced in a study. TCRdb reprocessed the 5' RACE reads via MiXCR and lists one record per CDR3 protein. The sample lists 45,000 to 70,000 distinct CDR3 sequences; roughly 28% were seen once. The sequenced sample consisted of tumor-infiltrating memory CD4+ T cells sorted from the breast tumor. Subset of the sample: memory CD4+ T cells, CD4+CD45RO+CD25-. These receptors originate from a female donor with breast cancer.

This clonotype was detected only a few times. The rearrangement links TRBV4-3 to TRBJ1-3; D is perhaps TRBD1 (6 bases). Deletions cut 0 bases from V and 0 bases from J, with 12 bases between. CDR3 size: 17 residues. The germline V gene encodes CDR1 LGHNA and CDR2 YSLEER. The CDR3: CASSQDRGLYSGNTIYF. CDR3 DNA sequence: TGCGCCAGCAGCCAAGATCGGGGGCTTTACTCTGGAAACACCATATATTTT.

This clonotype appeared a few times. The chain couples TRBV5-5 to TRBJ2-3; no clear D gene. This CDR3 has 13 amino acids. Trimming took 4 bases from V and 1 from J, leaving 7 bases between them. CDR1 is SGHKS, CDR2 YYEKEE, per germline (reference sequence). CDR3: CASSTDRTDTQYF. For the CDR3, the DNA is TGTGCCAGCAGCACGGATCGCACAGATACGCAGTATTTT.

This clonotype was picked up a small number of times. The junction and the germline gene differ at one end; a read error may be behind it. This sequence joins TRBV29-1 and TRBJ2-2; D call uncertain. The CDR3 has 11 amino acids. Germline values: CDR1 SQVTM, CDR2 ANQGSEA. CDR3 in amino acids: CSVEYTGELFF. CDR3 sequence (DNA): TGCAGCGTTGAATACACAGGGGAGCTGTTTTTT.

The CDR3 bases are TGTGCCAGCAGTTTCGGACGATTCAATGAGCAGTTCTTC. It codes for CASSFGRFNEQFF. The chain uses TRBV6-2 or TRBV6-3 and TRBJ2-1; D not resolved. Germline CDR1 MNHEY, CDR2 SVGEGT. Trimming pared 4 bases from V and 6 bases from J, leaving 10 bases between. This CDR3 has 13 residues.

This clonotype was seen only once. The chain recombines TRBV20-1 with TRBJ2-3, with D unclear. This CDR3 is built from 14 residues. Germline assignment: CDR1 DFQATT and CDR2 SNEGSKA (reference sequence). Trimming stripped 3 bases from V and 4 bases from J, with 14 bases between. The CDR3 region is CSARPGPRADTQYF. For the CDR3, the DNA is TGCAGTGCTAGGCCGGGCCCCCGTGCAGATACGCAGTATTTT.

V is TRBV12-3 or TRBV12-4 and J is TRBJ1-6; perhaps TRBD1 as D (5 bases). Trimming pared 6 bases from V and 7 bases from J, leaving 13 bases between. CDR3 length equals 14 residues. CDR3 sequence reads: CASRPGTANSPLHF. The CDR3 nucleotides read TGTGCCAGCAGGCCTGGGACGGCGAATTCACCCCTCCACTTT.

This chain joins TRBV5-1 and TRBJ1-1, with TRBD1 identical over 8 bases. This CDR3 is built from 12 residues. Per germline, CDR1 SGHRS and CDR2 YFSETQ. After removal of 7 bases from V and 6 bases from J, the junction contained 5 bases not matched to a gene. In DNA form, the CDR3 reads TGCGCCAGCCGGCTGACAGGGGCTGAAGCTTTCTTT. Translation gives CASRLTGAEAFF.

Comments on this clonotype: One base away lies a much larger clone, so this may be a sequencing read error. The CDR3 DNA reads as TGTGCCGGCAGGGGCGTCGTGCAGGACCAAGGCTACACCTTC. Amino acids: CAGRGVVQDQGYTF. This chain links TRBV6-2 or TRBV6-3 with TRBJ1-2, with D possibly TRBD1 on 6 matching bases. The CDR3 runs 14 residues. Germline V gene lookup returns CDR1 MNHEY and CDR2 SVGEGT.

Notes on this clonotype: The junction departs from the called germline gene at one end, perhaps through a read error. V gene TRBV6-5 combines with J gene TRBJ1-5, with TRBD1 as a possible D gene (5 bases). The CDR3 spans 15 residues. The V gene's germline CDR1 is MNHEY and CDR2 SVGAGI. In DNA, the CDR3 is TGTGCCAGCAGTTACTCGGGCAGGGCCAATCAGTCCCAGCATTTT. Protein: CASSYSGRANQSQHF.

The chain recombines TRBV20-1 with TRBJ2-5, with D possibly TRBD2 on 7 matching bases. CDR1 and CDR2 from the germline V gene are DFQATT and SNEGSKA (reference sequence). This CDR3 has 17 amino acids. V was pared by 5 bases and J by 5 bases, with 27 bases between. CDR3 DNA sequence: TGCAGTGCTGCCGGCACAGGGTCGGCGGGAGCGGGCGAGACCCAGTACTTC. Its protein is CSAAGTGSAGAGETQYF.

This clonotype was counted only a few times. The chain employs TRBV7-2 and TRBJ2-1; no clear D. Looked up from germline, CDR1 is SGHTA and CDR2 is FQGNSA. V was trimmed by 1 base and J by 8 bases, leaving 9 bases between them. CDR3 length equals 13 residues. The CDR3 DNA reads TGTGCCAGCAGCTTAGTTCGTGGGGATGAGCAGTTCTTC. It is translated as CASSLVRGDEQFF.

This clonotype was seen more than once but under ten times. J is TRBJ2-1 and V is TRBV7-9, with D possibly TRBD1 on 6 matching bases. The CDR3 length is 14 residues. The germline V gene has CDR1 SEHNR and CDR2 FQNEAQ (reference sequence). V was trimmed by 5 bases and J by 3 bases, leaving 11 bases between them. The CDR3, as DNA: TGTGCCAGCAGCCCAAGACAGGACTACAATGAGCAGTTCTTC. This encodes CASSPRQDYNEQFF.

The chain has TRBV7-3 and TRBJ1-3, with D maybe TRBD1 (6 bases). The CDR3 contains 13 residues. CDR1 is SGHTA, CDR2 FQGTGA, per germline. V lost 5 bases and J lost 2, with 7 bases in between. CDR3 DNA sequence: TGTGCCAGCAGCGAGGGGGCTGGAAACACCATATATTTT. Translation gives CASSEGAGNTIYF. The variable domain in full, completed from reference TRBV7-3 and TRBJ1-3, reads GAGVSQTPSNKVTEKGKYVELRCDPISGHTALYWYRQSLGQGPEFLIYFQGTGAADDSGLPNDRFFAVRPEGSVSTLKIQRTERGDSAVYLCASSEGAGNTIYFGEGSWLTVV.

The V and J genes are TRBV9 and TRBJ1-1; 11 nucleotides match TRBD1. This CDR3 region has 16 residues. Unmatched junction bases numbered 6, after V lost 4 bases and J lost 1 base. The germline V gene has CDR1 SGDLS and CDR2 YYNGEE. This CDR3 is CASSFGQGAGNTEAFF. The CDR3 coding sequence is TGTGCCAGCAGCTTTGGACAGGGGGCAGGGAACACTGAAGCTTTCTTT.

The chain uses TRBV5-1 and TRBJ2-6, with a weak D call TRBD1 (5 bases). Trimming took 4 bases from V and 0 from J, leaving 20 bases between them. Germline CDR1 and CDR2: SGHRS and YFSETQ. The CDR3 spans 19 residues. This chain's CDR3 is CASSPYSKGRSSGANVLTF. The CDR3 DNA sequence: TGCGCCAGCAGCCCCTATAGCAAGGGGCGGAGCTCTGGGGCCAACGTCCTGACTTTC.

The chain recombines TRBV5-1 with TRBJ1-2, with D possibly TRBD1 on 6 matching bases. This CDR3 region has 15 residues. The V end lost 5 bases, the J end lost 10 bases, and 24 bases lay between the germline ends. Germline assignment: CDR1 SGHRS and CDR2 YFSETQ. In DNA form, the CDR3 reads TGCGCCAGCAGACGCGAGGGGGGAAGAGTGGATCCCTACACCTTC. Amino acids: CASRREGGRVDPYTF.

This rearrangement joins TRBV27 to TRBJ2-2; 9 nucleotides match TRBD1. The CDR3 is 15 amino acids. The V and J ends lost 7 bases and 4 bases, in that order; junction bases with no gene match: 7. CDR1 and CDR2 from the germline V gene are MNHEY and SMNVEV (reference sequence). The CDR3 nucleotides read TGTGCCAGCACCCGGGACAGGGTGGGCACCGGGGAGCTGTTTTTT. Translated: CASTRDRVGTGELFF.